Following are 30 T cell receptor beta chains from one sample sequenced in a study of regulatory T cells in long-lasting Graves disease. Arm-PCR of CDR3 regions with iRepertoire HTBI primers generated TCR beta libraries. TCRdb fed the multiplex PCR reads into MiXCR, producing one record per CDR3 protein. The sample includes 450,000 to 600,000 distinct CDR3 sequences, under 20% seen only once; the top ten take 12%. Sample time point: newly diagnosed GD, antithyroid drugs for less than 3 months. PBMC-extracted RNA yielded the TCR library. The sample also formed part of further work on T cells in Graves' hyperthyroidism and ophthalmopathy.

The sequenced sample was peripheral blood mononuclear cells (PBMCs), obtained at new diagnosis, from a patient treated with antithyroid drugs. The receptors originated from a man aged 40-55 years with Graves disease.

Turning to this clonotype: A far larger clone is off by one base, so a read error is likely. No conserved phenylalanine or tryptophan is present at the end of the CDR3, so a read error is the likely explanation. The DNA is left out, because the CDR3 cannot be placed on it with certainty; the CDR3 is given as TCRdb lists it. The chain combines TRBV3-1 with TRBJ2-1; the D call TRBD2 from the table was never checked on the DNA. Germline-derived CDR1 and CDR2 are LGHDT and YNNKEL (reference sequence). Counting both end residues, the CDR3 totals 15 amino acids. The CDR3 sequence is CASSQEAGVSDTQYL.

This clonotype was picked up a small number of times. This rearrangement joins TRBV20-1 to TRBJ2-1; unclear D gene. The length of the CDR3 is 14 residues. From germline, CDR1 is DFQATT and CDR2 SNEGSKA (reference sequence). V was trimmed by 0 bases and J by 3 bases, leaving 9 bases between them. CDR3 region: CSARDTDFYNEQFF. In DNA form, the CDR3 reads TGCAGTGCTAGAGATACGGATTTCTACAATGAGCAGTTCTTC.

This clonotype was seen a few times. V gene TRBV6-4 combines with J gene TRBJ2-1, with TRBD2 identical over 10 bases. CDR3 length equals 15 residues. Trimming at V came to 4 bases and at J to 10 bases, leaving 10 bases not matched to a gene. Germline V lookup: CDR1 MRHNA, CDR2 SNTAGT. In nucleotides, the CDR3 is TGTGCCAGCAGTGCGCTAGCGGGAGTCAAGGGGGAGCAGTTCTTC. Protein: CASSALAGVKGEQFF.

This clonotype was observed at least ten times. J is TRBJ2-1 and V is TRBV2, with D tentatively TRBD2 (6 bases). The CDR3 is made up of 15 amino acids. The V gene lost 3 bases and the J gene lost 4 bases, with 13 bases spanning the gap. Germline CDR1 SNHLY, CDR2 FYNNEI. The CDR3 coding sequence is TGTGCCAGCAGTGATTTGGCGGGATCTTACAATGAGCAGTTCTTC. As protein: CASSDLAGSYNEQFF.

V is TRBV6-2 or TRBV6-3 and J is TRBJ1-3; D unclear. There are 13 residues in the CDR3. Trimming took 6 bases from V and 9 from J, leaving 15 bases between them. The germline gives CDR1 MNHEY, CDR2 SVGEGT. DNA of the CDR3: TGTGCCAGCAGGGGGTGGGCACCTGGCACCATATATTTT. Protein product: CASRGWAPGTIYF.

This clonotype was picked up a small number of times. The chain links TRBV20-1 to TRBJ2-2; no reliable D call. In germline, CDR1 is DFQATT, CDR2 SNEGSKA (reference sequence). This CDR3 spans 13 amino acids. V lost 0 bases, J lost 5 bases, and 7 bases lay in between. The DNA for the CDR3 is TGCAGTGCTAGAGATCTAGTAACCGGGGAGCTGTTTTTT. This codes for CSARDLVTGELFF.

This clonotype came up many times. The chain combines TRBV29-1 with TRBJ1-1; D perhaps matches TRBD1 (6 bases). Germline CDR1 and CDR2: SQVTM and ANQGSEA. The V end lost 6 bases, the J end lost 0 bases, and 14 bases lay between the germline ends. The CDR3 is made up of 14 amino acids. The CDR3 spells CSVAGGQLNTEAFF. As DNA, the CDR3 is TGCAGCGTAGCCGGGGGGCAGCTGAACACTGAAGCTTTCTTT.

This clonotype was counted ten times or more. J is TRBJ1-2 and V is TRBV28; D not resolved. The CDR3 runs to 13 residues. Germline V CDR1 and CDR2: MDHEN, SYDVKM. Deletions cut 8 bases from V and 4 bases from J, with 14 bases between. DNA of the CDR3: TGTGCCAGCTTCCCCCGGGTGAGCTATGGCTACACCTTC. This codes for CASFPRVSYGYTF.

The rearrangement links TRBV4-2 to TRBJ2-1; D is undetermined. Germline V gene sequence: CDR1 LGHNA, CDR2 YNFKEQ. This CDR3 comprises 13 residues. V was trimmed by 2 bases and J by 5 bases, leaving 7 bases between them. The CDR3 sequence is CASSQNRNNEQFF. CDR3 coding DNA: TGTGCCAGCAGCCAAAATCGGAACAATGAGCAGTTCTTC.

The CDR3 spells CASSQPRWGGSYNSPLHF. The CDR3 DNA follows: TGTGCCAGCAGCCAACCCCGGTGGGGTGGGTCCTATAATTCACCCCTCCACTTT. This chain connects TRBV3-1 to TRBJ1-6; D not certain. There are 18 residues in the CDR3. Germline V lookup: CDR1 LGHDT, CDR2 YNNKEL (reference sequence). V was cut by 2 bases and J by 1 base, with 15 bases left in between. The variable domain in full, completed from reference TRBV3-1 and TRBJ1-6, reads DTAVSQTPKYLVTQMGNDKSIKCEQNLGHDTMYWYKQDSKKFLKIMFSYNNKELIINETVPNRFSPKSPDKAHLNLHINSLELGDSAVYFCASSQPRWGGSYNSPLHFGNGTRLTVT.

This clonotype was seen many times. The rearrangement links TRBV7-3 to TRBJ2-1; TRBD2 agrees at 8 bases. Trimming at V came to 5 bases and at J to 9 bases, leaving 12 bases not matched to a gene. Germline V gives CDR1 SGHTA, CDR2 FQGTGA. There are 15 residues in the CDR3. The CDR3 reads CASSLSGVVGGEQFF. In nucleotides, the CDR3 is TGTGCCAGCAGCCTTAGCGGGGTGGTAGGCGGTGAGCAGTTCTTC.

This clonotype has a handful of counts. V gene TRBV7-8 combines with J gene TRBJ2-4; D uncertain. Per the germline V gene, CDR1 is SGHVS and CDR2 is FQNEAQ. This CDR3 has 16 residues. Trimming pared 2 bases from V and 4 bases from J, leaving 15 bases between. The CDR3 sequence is CASSLRGSTEKNIQYF. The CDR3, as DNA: TGTGCCAGCAGCTTACGTGGTAGTACAGAAAAAAACATTCAGTACTTC.

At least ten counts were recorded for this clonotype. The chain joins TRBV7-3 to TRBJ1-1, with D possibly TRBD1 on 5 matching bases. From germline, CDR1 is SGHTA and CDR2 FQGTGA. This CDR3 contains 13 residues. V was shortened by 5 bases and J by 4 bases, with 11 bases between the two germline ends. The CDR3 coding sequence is TGTGCCAGCAGCCAGTGGGGGAGCACTGAAGCTTTCTTT. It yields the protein CASSQWGSTEAFF.

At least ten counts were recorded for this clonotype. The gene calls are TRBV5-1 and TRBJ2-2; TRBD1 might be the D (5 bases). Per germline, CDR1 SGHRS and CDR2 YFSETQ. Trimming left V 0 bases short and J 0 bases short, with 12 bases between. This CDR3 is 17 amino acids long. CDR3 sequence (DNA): TGCGCCAGCAGCTTGGAGGGGCTAAACGCGAACACCGGGGAGCTGTTTTTT. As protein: CASSLEGLNANTGELFF.

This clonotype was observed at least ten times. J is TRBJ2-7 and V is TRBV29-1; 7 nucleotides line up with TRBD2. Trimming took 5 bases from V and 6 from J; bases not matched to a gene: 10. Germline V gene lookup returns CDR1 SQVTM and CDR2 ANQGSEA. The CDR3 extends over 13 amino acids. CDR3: CSVQVGGVGEQYF. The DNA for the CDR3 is TGCAGCGTTCAAGTGGGGGGGGTAGGCGAGCAGTACTTC.

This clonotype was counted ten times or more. The CDR3 reads CASSPLAGKVADTQYF. The CDR3 DNA sequence: TGTGCCAGCTCACCACTGGCGGGAAAGGTTGCAGATACGCAGTATTTT. V is TRBV18 and J is TRBJ2-3; tentative D call: TRBD2 (6 bases). CDR1 is KGHSH, CDR2 LQKENI, per germline. CDR3 size: 16 residues. Trimming stripped 1 base from V and 4 bases from J, with 15 bases between. Full variable domain (outside the CDR3, taken from reference TRBV18 and TRBJ2-3): NAGVMQNPRHLVRRRGQEARLRCSPMKGHSHVYWYRQLPEEGLKFMVYLQKENIIDESGMPKERFSAEFPKEGPSILRIQQVVRGDSAAYFCASSPLAGKVADTQYFGPGTRLTVL.

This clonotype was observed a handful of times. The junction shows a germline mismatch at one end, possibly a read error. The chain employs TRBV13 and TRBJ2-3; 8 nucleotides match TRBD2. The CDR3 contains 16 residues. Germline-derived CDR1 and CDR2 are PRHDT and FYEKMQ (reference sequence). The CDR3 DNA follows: TGTGCCAGCAGCGTAGGTGGTAGCGGGAACACAGATACGCAGTATTTT. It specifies CASSVGGSGNTDTQYF.

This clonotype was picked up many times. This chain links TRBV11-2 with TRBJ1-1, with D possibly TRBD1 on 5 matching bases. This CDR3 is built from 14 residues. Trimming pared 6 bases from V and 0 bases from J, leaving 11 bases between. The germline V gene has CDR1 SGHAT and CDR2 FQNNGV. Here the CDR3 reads CASSLTGLNTEAFF. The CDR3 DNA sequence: TGTGCCAGCAGTTTAACAGGCCTGAACACTGAAGCTTTCTTT.

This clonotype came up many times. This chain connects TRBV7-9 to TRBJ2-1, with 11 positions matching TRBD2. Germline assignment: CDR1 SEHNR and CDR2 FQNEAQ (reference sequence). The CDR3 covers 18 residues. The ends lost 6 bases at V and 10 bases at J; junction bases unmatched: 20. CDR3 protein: CASSAGLAGTWVRGEQFF. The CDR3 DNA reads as TGTGCCAGCAGTGCAGGACTAGCGGGCACCTGGGTGAGGGGCGAGCAGTTCTTC.

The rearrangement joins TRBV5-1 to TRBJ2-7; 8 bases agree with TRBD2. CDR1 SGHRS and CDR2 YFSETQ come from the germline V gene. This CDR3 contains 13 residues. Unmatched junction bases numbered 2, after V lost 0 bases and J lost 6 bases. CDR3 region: CASSLGREAEQYF. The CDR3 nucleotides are TGCGCCAGCAGCTTGGGGCGGGAGGCCGAGCAGTACTTC.

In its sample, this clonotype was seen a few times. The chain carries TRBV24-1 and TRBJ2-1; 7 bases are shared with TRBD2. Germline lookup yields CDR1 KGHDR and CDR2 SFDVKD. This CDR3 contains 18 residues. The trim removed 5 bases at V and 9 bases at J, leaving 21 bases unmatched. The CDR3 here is CATSGPDRLTSRLSEQFF. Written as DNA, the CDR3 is TGTGCCACCAGTGGCCCGGACCGCTTGACTAGCCGTCTAAGTGAGCAGTTCTTC.

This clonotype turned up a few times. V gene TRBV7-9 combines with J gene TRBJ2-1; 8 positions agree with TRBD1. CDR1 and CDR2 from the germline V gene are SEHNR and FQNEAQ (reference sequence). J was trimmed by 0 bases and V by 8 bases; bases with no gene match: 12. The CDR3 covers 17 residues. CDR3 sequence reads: CASPRGWTGSSYNEQFF. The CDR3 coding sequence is TGTGCCAGCCCTCGTGGGTGGACAGGGAGCTCCTACAATGAGCAGTTCTTC.

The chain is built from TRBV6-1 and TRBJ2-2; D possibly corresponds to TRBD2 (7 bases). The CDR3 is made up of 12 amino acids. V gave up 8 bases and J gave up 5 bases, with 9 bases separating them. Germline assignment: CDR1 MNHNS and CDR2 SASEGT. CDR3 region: CASGRGTGELFF. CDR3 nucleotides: TGTGCCAGCGGGAGGGGGACCGGGGAGCTGTTTTTT.

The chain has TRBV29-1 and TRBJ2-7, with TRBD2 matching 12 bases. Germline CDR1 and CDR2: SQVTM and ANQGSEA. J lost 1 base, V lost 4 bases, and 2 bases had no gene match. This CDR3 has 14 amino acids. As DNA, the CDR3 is TGCAGCGTTGCTGGACTAGCGGGATCCTACGAGCAGTACTTC. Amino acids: CSVAGLAGSYEQYF.

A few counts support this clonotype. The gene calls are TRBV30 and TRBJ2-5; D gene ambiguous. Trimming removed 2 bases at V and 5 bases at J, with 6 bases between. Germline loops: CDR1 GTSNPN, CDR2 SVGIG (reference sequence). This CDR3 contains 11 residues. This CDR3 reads CAWSPRETQYF. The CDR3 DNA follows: TGTGCCTGGAGTCCCCGCGAGACCCAGTACTTC.

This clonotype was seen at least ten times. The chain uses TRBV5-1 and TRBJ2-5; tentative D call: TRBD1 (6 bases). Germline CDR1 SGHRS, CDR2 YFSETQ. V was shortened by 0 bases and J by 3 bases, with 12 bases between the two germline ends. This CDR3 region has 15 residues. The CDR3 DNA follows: TGCGCCAGCAGCTTGGTTCAGGGGTTAGAAGAGACCCAGTACTTC. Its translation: CASSLVQGLEETQYF.

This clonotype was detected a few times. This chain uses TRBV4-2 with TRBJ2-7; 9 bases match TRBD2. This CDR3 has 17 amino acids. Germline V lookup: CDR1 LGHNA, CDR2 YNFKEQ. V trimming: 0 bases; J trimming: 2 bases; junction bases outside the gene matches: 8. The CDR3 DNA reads TGTGCCAGCAGCCAAGATCCAAGTGGCGGGAGGGCCTACGAGCAGTACTTC. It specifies CASSQDPSGGRAYEQYF.

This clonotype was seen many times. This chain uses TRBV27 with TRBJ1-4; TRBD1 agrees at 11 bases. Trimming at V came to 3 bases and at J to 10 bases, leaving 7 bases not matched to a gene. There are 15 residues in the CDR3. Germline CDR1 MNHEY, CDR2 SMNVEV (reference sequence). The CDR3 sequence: CASSLGRTGGGKLFF. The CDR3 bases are TGTGCCAGCAGTTTGGGTAGGACAGGGGGCGGAAAACTGTTTTTT.

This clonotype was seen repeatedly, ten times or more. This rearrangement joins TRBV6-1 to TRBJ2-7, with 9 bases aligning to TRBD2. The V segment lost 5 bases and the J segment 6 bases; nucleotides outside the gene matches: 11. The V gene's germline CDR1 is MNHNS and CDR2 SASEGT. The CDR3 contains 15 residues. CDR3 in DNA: TGTGCCAGCAGTCCCCGGGGTAGCGGGAGTTCCGAGCAGTACTTC. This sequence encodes CASSPRGSGSSEQYF.

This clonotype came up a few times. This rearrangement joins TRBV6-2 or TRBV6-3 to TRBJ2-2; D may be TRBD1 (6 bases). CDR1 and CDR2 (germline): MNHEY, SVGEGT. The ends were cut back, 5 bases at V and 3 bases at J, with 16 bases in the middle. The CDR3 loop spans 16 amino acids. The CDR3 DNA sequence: TGTGCCAGCAGTGATTCGTTTTGGGGGCACACCGGGGAGCTGTTTTTT. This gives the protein CASSDSFWGHTGELFF.